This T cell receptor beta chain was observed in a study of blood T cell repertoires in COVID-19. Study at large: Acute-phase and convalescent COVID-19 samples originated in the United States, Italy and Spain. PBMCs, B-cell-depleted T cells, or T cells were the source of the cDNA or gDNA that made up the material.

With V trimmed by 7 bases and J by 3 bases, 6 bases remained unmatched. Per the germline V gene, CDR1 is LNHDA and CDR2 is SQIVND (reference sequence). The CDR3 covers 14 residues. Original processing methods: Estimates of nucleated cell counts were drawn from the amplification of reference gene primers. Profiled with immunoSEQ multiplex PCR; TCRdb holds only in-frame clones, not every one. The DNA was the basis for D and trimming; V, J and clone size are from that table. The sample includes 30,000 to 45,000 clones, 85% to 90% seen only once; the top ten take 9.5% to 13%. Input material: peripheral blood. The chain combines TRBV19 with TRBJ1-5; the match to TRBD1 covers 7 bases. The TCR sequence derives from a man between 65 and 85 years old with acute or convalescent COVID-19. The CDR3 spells CASIDRVHNQPQHF. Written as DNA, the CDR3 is TGTGCCAGTATAGACAGGGTCCACAATCAGCCCCAGCATTTT.